This T cell receptor beta chain was observed in a study of T cells in Graves' hyperthyroidism and ophthalmopathy. Trimming pared 0 bases from V and 8 bases from J, leaving 11 bases between. The V gene's germline CDR1 is MGHRA and CDR2 YSYEKL. CDR3 length: 14 amino acids. RNA transcripts were the template for amplifying TCR beta CDR3 regions. TCR CDR3 underwent first-round RT-PCR with the HTBI primer set. TCRdb reanalysed the multiplex PCR reads using MiXCR and keeps one entry per CDR3 protein. The sample consists of hundreds of thousands of distinct CDR3 sequences, about 17% of them appearing once. The sample of blood was obtained at first hyperthyroidism diagnosis (before any ophthalmopathy symptoms).

The clonotype comes from a woman aged 50 to 60 with Graves' hyperthyroidism that later progressed to Graves' ophthalmopathy. The sample taken for sequencing was blood. The rearrangement links TRBV4-1 to TRBJ2-1, with D perhaps matching TRBD2 (6 bases). The CDR3 DNA reads TGCGCCAGCAGCCAAGATTTGAGGGAGGATGAGCAGTTCTTC. Protein: CASSQDLREDEQFF.